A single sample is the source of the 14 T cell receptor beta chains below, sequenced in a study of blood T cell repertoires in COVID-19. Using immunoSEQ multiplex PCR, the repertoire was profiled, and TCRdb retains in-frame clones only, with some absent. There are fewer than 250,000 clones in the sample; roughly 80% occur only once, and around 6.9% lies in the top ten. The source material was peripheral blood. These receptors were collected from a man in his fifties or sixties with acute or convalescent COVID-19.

CDR3 in amino acids: CASNTRFTRWVGYTF. The CDR3, as DNA: TGTGCCAGCAATACCCGCTTCACCAGGTGGGTCGGCTACACCTTC. V usage is TRBV21-1 and J usage is TRBJ1-2; the table's D gene call, TRBD1, was not cross checked with the DNA. TRBV21-1 constitutes a pseudogene. The CDR3 runs to 15 residues.

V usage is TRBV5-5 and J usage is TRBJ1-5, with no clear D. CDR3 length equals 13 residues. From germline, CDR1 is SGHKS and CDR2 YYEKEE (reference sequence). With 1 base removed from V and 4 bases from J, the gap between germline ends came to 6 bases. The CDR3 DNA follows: TGTGCCAGCAGCTTGAGCGAAAATCAGCCCCAGCATTTT. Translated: CASSLSENQPQHF.

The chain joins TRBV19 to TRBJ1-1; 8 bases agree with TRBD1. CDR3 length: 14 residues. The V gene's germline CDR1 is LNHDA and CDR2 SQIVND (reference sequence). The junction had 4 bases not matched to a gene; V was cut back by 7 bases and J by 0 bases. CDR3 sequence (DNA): TGTGCCAGTATAATGGGACAGGTGAACACTGAAGCTTTCTTT. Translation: CASIMGQVNTEAFF. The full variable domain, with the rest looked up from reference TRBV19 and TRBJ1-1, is DGGITQSPKYLFRKEGQNVTLSCEQNLNHDAMYWYRQDPGQGLRLIYYSQIVNDFQKGDIAEGYSVSREKKESFPLTVTSAQKNPTAFYLCASIMGQVNTEAFFGQGTRLTVV.

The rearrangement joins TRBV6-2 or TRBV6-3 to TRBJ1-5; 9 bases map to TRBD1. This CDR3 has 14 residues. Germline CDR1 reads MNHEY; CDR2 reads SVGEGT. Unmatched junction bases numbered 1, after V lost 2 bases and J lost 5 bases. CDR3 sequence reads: CASSYGTGHQPQHF. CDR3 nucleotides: TGTGCCAGCAGTTACGGGACAGGGCATCAGCCCCAGCATTTT.

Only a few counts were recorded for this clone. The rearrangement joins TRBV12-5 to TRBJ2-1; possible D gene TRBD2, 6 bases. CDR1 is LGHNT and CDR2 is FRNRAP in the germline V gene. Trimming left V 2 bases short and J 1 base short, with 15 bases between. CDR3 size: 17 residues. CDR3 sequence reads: CASGLRPGERSYNEQFF. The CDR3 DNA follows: TGTGCTAGTGGTTTGAGGCCGGGAGAGAGGTCCTACAATGAGCAGTTCTTC. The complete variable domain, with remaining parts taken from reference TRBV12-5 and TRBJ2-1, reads DARVTQTPRHKVTEMGQEVTMRCQPILGHNTVFWYRQTMMQGLELLAYFRNRAPLDDSGMPKDRFSAEMPDATLATLKIQPSEPRDSAVYFCASGLRPGERSYNEQFFGPGTRLTVL.

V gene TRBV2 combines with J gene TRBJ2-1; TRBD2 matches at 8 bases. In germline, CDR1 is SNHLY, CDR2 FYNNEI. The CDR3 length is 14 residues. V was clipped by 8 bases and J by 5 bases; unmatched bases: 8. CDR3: CASRLAGSHNEQFF. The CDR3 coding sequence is TGTGCCAGCCGCTTAGCGGGATCCCACAATGAGCAGTTCTTC.

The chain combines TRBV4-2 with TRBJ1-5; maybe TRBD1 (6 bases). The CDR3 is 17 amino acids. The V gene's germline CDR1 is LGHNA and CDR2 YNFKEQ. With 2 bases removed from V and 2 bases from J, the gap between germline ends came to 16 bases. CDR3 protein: CASSQQDYRVGNQPQHF. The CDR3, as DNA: TGTGCCAGCAGCCAACAGGATTACAGGGTCGGCAATCAGCCCCAGCATTTT.

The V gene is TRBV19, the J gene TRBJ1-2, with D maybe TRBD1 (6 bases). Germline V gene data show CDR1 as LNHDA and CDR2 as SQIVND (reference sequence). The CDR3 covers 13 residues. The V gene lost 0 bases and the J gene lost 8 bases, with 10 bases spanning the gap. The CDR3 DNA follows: TGTGCCAGTAGTATAGATGGCAGGGGCGGCTACACCTTC. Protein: CASSIDGRGGYTF.

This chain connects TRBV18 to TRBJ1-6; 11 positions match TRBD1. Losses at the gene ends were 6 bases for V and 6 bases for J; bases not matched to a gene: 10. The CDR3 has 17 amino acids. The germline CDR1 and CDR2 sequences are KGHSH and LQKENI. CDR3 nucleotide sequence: TGTGCCAGCTCCAGGGACAGGGGGTCTCAGGGTAATTCACCCCTCCACTTT. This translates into CASSRDRGSQGNSPLHF.

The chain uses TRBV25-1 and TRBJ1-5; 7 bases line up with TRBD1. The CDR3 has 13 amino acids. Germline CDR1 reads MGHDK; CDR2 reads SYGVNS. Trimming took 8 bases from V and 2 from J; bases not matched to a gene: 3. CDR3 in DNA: TGTGCCAGCTCCGGACAGGGCAATCAGCCCCAGCATTTT. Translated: CASSGQGNQPQHF.

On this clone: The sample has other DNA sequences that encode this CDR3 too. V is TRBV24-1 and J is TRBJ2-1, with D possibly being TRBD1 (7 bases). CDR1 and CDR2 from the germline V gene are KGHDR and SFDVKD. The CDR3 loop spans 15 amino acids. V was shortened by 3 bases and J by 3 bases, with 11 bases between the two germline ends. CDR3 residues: CATSDPGGLYNEQFF. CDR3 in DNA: TGTGCCACCAGTGATCCAGGGGGGCTCTACAATGAGCAGTTCTTC.

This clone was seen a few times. This CDR3 is CASRAGLMNTEAFF. The CDR3 DNA sequence: TGTGCCAGCAGGGCGGGACTGATGAACACTGAAGCTTTCTTT. The chain joins TRBV2 to TRBJ1-1; D possibly corresponds to TRBD1 (5 bases). The CDR3 consists of 14 residues. Trimming removed 6 bases at V and 0 bases at J, with 11 bases between. Germline V lookup: CDR1 SNHLY, CDR2 FYNNEI. The whole variable domain, filled in from reference TRBV2 and TRBJ1-1, reads EPEVTQTPSHQVTQMGQEVILRCVPISNHLYFYWYRQILGQKVEFLVSFYNNEISEKSEIFDDQFSVERPDGSNFTLKIRSTKLEDSAMYFCASRAGLMNTEAFFGQGTRLTVV.

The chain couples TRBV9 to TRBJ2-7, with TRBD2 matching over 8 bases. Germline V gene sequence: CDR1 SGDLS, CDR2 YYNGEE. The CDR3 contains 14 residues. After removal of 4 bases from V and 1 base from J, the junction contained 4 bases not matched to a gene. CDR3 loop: CASSPGGRSYEQYF. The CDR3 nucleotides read TGTGCCAGCAGCCCGGGGGGGCGGTCCTACGAGCAGTACTTC.

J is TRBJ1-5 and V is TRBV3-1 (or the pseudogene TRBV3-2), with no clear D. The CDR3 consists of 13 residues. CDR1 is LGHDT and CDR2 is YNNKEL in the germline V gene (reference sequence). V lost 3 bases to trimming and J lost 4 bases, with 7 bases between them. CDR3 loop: CASSQGRNQPQHF. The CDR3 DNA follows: TGTGCCAGCAGCCAGGGGAGGAATCAGCCCCAGCATTTT.